Detailed here is one T cell receptor beta chain. Antigen specificity is unknown. This sample is part of a study of T cell repertoires in cytomegalovirus infection. Notes on the study in general: Dominating the ex vivo response were TCR beta clonotypes that were CMV-specific and HLA-C-restricted.

Each CDR3 protein is one row after TCRdb ran MiXCR on the reads. Of around 320,000 distinct CDR3 sequences in the sample, 8% to 10% are singletons; the top ten hold about 3.9%. This CDR3 spans 14 amino acids. Trimming took 2 bases from V and 4 from J, leaving 11 bases between them. Looked up from germline, CDR1 is MNHEY and CDR2 is SVGAGI. The chain combines TRBV6-5 with TRBJ2-5; TRBD2 is a possible D gene (7 bases). Sequencing was performed on PBMCs. This receptor was identified in a human donor in good health (CMV status not recorded). Some clones in this sample may be carry-over from other donors' samples. The chain's CDR3 is CASSYPGGGETQYF. The CDR3 bases are TGTGCCAGCAGTTACCCGGGGGGCGGAGAGACCCAGTACTTC.